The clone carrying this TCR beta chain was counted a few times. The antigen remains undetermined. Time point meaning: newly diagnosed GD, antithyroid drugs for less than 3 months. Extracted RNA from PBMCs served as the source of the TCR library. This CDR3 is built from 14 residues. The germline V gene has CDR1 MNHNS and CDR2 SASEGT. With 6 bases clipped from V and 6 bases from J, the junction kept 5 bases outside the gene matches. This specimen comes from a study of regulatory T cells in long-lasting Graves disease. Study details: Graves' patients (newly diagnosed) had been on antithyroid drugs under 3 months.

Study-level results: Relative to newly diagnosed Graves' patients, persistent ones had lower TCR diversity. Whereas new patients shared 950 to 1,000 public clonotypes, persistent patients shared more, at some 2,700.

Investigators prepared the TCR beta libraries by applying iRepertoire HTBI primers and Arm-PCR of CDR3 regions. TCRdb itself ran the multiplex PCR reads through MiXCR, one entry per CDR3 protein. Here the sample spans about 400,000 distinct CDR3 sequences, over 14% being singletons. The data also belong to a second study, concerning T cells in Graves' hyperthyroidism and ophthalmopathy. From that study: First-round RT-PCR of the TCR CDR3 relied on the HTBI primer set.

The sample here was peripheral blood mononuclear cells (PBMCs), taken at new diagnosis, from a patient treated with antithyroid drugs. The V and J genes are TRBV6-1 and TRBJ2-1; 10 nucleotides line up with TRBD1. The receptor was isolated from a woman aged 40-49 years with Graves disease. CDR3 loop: CASSRDRGLNEQFF. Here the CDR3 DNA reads TGTGCCAGCAGCCGGGACAGGGGTCTCAATGAGCAGTTCTTC.